Listed here are 18 T cell receptor beta chains from one sample, sequenced in a study of human T cells and chemical hapten exposure. TCRdb reanalysed the RACE reads using MiXCR and keeps one entry per CDR3 protein. The sample carries about 40,000 distinct CDR3 sequences, 3% to 4% recorded once. Time point noted: patch test 2, 6 weeks after DPC sensitization. Described treatment: therapeutic diphenylcyclopropenone sensitization with weekly scalp DPC. Source: whole blood, taken in connection with sensitization to the hapten diphenylcyclopropenone (DPC). The receptors derive from a man in his forties or fifties with alopecia areata. Some clones in this sample may be carry-over from other donors' samples.

This clonotype was seen at least ten times. J is TRBJ2-2 and V is TRBV7-9; D is unclear. The CDR3 contains 14 residues. The germline V gene encodes CDR1 SEHNR and CDR2 FQNEAQ (reference sequence). V lost 1 base, J lost 3 bases, and 6 bases lay in between. DNA for the CDR3: TGTGCCAGCAGCTTAGTAGATTACACCGGGGAGCTGTTTTTT. Protein sequence: CASSLVDYTGELFF.

Details on this clonotype: Just one base apart from a much larger clone, this may be a read error. This chain links TRBV29-1 with TRBJ2-5; TRBD2 matches 7 bases. The ends lost 3 bases at V and 7 bases at J; junction bases unmatched: 14. The CDR3 has 15 residues. Germline-derived CDR1 and CDR2 are SQVTM and ANQGSEA. CDR3 DNA sequence: TGCAGCGTTGACCTTAACATAAGGGAGGGGTGGACCCAGTACTTC. Translated: CSVDLNIREGWTQYF.

This clonotype has at least ten counts. The genes are TRBV5-1 and TRBJ2-3; weak D call: TRBD2 (6 bases). CDR3 size: 15 residues. V was pared by 5 bases and J by 0 bases, with 13 bases between. Germline CDR1 SGHRS, CDR2 YFSETQ. CDR3 coding DNA: TGCGCCAGCAGGCAGGAGGGCGGAAGCACAGATACGCAGTATTTT. It encodes CASRQEGGSTDTQYF.

This clonotype was picked up many times. This chain uses TRBV4-1 with TRBJ2-7; D unclear. This CDR3 has 16 residues. Trimming cost V 3 bases and J 2 bases, with 17 bases left between them. Germline lookup yields CDR1 MGHRA and CDR2 YSYEKL. CDR3 residues: CASSHTDLGVTYEQYF. The CDR3, as DNA: TGCGCCAGCAGCCACACCGACCTAGGCGTCACCTACGAGCAGTACTTC.

This clonotype came up many times. The chain couples TRBV11-1 to TRBJ2-3; 10 nucleotides match TRBD2. The CDR3 totals 20 residues. The germline V gene has CDR1 SGHAT and CDR2 FQDESV (reference sequence). Trimming cost V 3 bases and J 1 base; bases outside gene matches: 16. CDR3 nucleotide sequence: TGTGCCAGCAGCTTGAGGTTCGGAGCGGGAGGGCCCCTGGGCACAGATACGCAGTATTTT. Translated: CASSLRFGAGGPLGTDTQYF.

On this clonotype itself: This clone may be a read error of a much larger clone one base away. Since the CDR3 does not end with the conserved phenylalanine or tryptophan, this likely comes from a read error. The chain is built from TRBV10-3 and TRBJ2-7; D might be TRBD1 or TRBD2, each matching 5 bases. Germline CDR1 is ENHRY and CDR2 is SYGVKD. V was clipped by 11 bases and J by 5 bases, with 16 bases between them. The CDR3 loop spans 12 amino acids. The CDR3 DNA follows: TGTGCCTCCCAAGAGAGGGGCCACGAGCAGTACTAC. This sequence encodes CASQERGHEQYY.

This clonotype showed up many times. The rearrangement links TRBV7-2 to TRBJ1-5; D is perhaps TRBD1 (5 bases). V was cut by 4 bases and J by 2 bases, with 9 bases left in between. Per the germline V gene, CDR1 is SGHTA and CDR2 is FQGNSA. The CDR3 is 14 residues long. CDR3 bases: TGTGCCAGCAGCTCCCGAGGGGGCAATCAGCCCCAGCATTTT. Translating gives CASSSRGGNQPQHF.

This clonotype was seen ten or more times. The genes are TRBV6-6 and TRBJ1-2, with 8 bases identical to TRBD1. The CDR3 is 13 residues long. The J segment lost 3 bases and the V segment lost 10 bases, leaving 7 bases of the junction unmatched. CDR1 and CDR2 (germline): MNHNY, SVGAGI (reference sequence). CDR3 residues: CATRQGSDYGYTF. The CDR3 region has the DNA TGTGCCACCCGACAGGGGAGCGACTATGGCTACACCTTC.

This clonotype appeared many times. The chain recombines TRBV7-8 with TRBJ2-3; possibly TRBD2 for D (5 bases). The CDR3 has 15 residues. CDR1 and CDR2 from the germline V gene are SGHVS and FQNEAQ. V lost 4 bases to trimming and J lost 4 bases, with 15 bases between them. CDR3 sequence reads: CASSSQRLGSDTQYF. The CDR3 DNA reads TGTGCCAGCAGCTCCCAGCGGCTAGGATCAGATACGCAGTATTTT.

In this sample, this clonotype turned up many times. V is TRBV27 and J is TRBJ2-1, with TRBD2 matching over 8 bases. V was clipped by 5 bases and J by 7 bases; unmatched bases: 22. Germline CDR1 is MNHEY and CDR2 is SMNVEV (reference sequence). This CDR3 region has 19 residues. The CDR3 sequence is CASSVYPPPLAGPRNEQFF. The CDR3 nucleotides are TGTGCCAGCAGTGTATACCCCCCTCCTCTAGCGGGTCCGCGGAATGAGCAGTTCTTC.

This clonotype came up many times. For the CDR3, the DNA is TGCAGTGCTAGGGGGGTCGGACAGGGGGTCGTCGAGCAGTACTTC. Residues: CSARGVGQGVVEQYF. The chain employs TRBV20-1 and TRBJ2-7, with 10 bases fitting TRBD1. Germline V CDR1 and CDR2: DFQATT, SNEGSKA (reference sequence). The V and J ends lost 3 bases and 6 bases, in that order; junction bases with no gene match: 11. The CDR3 is made up of 15 amino acids.

This clonotype came up many times. The chain employs TRBV18 and TRBJ1-1; D is unclear. Germline CDR1 reads KGHSH; CDR2 reads LQKENI. The CDR3 contains 15 residues. V was trimmed by 4 bases and J by 3 bases, leaving 15 bases between them. In DNA, the CDR3 is TGTGCCAGCTCACTATCTGGACGGGGAGACACTGAAGCTTTCTTT. Translation: CASSLSGRGDTEAFF.

This clonotype has at least ten counts. This sequence joins TRBV4-2 and TRBJ2-3; 8 bases are a match to TRBD2. Germline V lookup: CDR1 LGHNA, CDR2 YNFKEQ. The CDR3 spans 16 residues. Trimming cost V 2 bases and J 0 bases; bases outside gene matches: 4. This chain's CDR3 is CASSQRSSGSTDTQYF. The CDR3 nucleotides read TGTGCCAGCAGCCAAAGGTCTAGCGGGAGCACAGATACGCAGTATTTT.

This clonotype was seen ten or more times. The chain uses TRBV29-1 and TRBJ2-4, with 9 bases lining up with TRBD1. V shed 7 bases and J 5 bases; nucleotides not matched to a gene: 6. Germline CDR1 is SQVTM and CDR2 is ANQGSEA. The CDR3 runs 13 residues. The CDR3 reads CSGRRQGENIQYF. The CDR3 region has the DNA TGCAGCGGAAGGAGACAGGGGGAAAACATTCAGTACTTC.

This clonotype was seen repeatedly, ten times or more. The chain joins TRBV20-1 to TRBJ2-7, with 7 bases matching TRBD1. Germline V gene sequence: CDR1 DFQATT, CDR2 SNEGSKA (reference sequence). The CDR3 totals 14 residues. Trimming cost V 5 bases and J 2 bases; bases outside gene matches: 9. CDR3 loop: CSARSGTEAYEQYF. In DNA, the CDR3 is TGCAGTGCTCGATCGGGGACAGAGGCCTACGAGCAGTACTTC.

This clonotype was seen ten or more times. The chain employs TRBV24-1 and TRBJ2-4, with D possibly matching TRBD1 (6 bases). The germline V and J ends were trimmed by 7 bases and 0 bases, with 12 bases remaining between them. CDR1 and CDR2 (germline): KGHDR, SFDVKD. CDR3 size: 15 residues. The CDR3 DNA reads TGTGCCACCAGCCAGGGGTTTCAAGCCAAAAACATTCAGTACTTC. As protein: CATSQGFQAKNIQYF.

This clonotype was detected many times. This rearrangement joins TRBV5-1 to TRBJ2-5; D possibly uses TRBD1 or TRBD2 (6 bases each). CDR1 is SGHRS, CDR2 YFSETQ, per germline. Trimming took 0 bases from V and 1 from J, leaving 10 bases between them. The CDR3 runs 15 residues. CDR3 sequence reads: CASSLVSGAQETQYF. DNA for the CDR3: TGCGCCAGCAGCTTGGTTTCGGGGGCCCAAGAGACCCAGTACTTC.

In its sample, this clonotype was seen a few times. This chain links TRBV5-6 with TRBJ1-4; D remains unclear. Germline V lookup: CDR1 SGHDT, CDR2 YYEEEE. This CDR3 comprises 13 residues. Trimming left V 7 bases short and J 0 bases short, with 7 bases between. The CDR3 reads CASGGTTNEKLFF. CDR3 nucleotide sequence: TGTGCCAGCGGCGGGACAACTAATGAAAAACTGTTTTTT.